A single sample gave rise to the 10 T cell receptor beta chains below, sequenced in a study of shared clonotypes between healthy human individuals. Clones were read by immunoSEQ multiplex PCR, and TCRdb kept only the in-frame ones, dropping some. The table includes hundreds of thousands of clones, just over 75% detected once. The sequenced sample consisted of PBMCs. These receptors came from a woman between 40 and 55 years old in good health. Some clones in this sample may be carry-over from other donors' samples.

This clone has a single count. This chain links TRBV6-1 with TRBJ1-6, with D unresolved. Germline V gene lookup returns CDR1 MNHNS and CDR2 SASEGT. Trimming removed 6 bases at V and 9 bases at J, with 15 bases between. This CDR3 has 14 amino acids. The CDR3 sequence: CASRGSRVGSPLHF. CDR3 bases: TGTGCCAGCAGGGGATCCAGAGTGGGTTCACCCCTCCACTTT.

About this clone: An end of the junction does not agree with germline; a read error may underlie this. The chain employs TRBV14 and TRBJ1-2; D is unclear. Germline values: CDR1 SGHDN, CDR2 FVKESK. This CDR3 region has 13 residues. This chain's CDR3 is CASSQGQPYSYTF. CDR3 sequence (DNA): TGTGCCAGCAGCCAAGGCCAGCCCTATAGCTACACCTTC.

V is TRBV4-2 and J is TRBJ1-2, with D maybe TRBD1 (5 bases). CDR1 LGHNA and CDR2 YNFKEQ come from the germline V gene. The CDR3 spans 13 residues. V was clipped by 5 bases and J by 5 bases, with 12 bases between them. The CDR3 here is CASSFRGVYGYTF. The CDR3 DNA reads as TGTGCCAGCAGCTTCAGAGGGGTTTATGGCTACACCTTC.

In the case of this clone: As the CDR3 is not closed by the conserved phenylalanine or tryptophan, this likely results from a read error. The V and J genes are TRBV5-1 and TRBJ2-2; D ambiguous. The CDR3 runs to 14 residues. V was trimmed by 0 bases and J by 2 bases, leaving 5 bases between them. CDR1 is SGHRS, CDR2 YFSETQ, per germline. This CDR3 is CASSLGLNTGELFS. DNA of the CDR3: TGCGCCAGCAGCTTGGGACTTAACACCGGGGAGCTGTTTTCT.

This sequence joins TRBV13 and TRBJ2-7, with 14 bases fitting TRBD2. Per germline, CDR1 PRHDT and CDR2 FYEKMQ (reference sequence). V dropped 6 bases and J dropped 9; count of bases not matched to a gene: 1. This CDR3 contains 12 residues. CDR3 region: CASSGLAGGQYF. The CDR3 DNA reads as TGTGCCAGCAGTGGACTAGCGGGAGGGCAGTACTTC.

V and J are TRBV10-1 and TRBJ1-6; D is unresolved. The CDR3 covers 14 residues. Trimming removed 6 bases at V and 9 bases at J, with 15 bases between. Germline CDR1 is WNHNN and CDR2 is SYGVQD (reference sequence). CDR3 sequence reads: CASSGYLGGSPLHF. The CDR3 DNA reads TGCGCCAGCAGCGGGTACTTGGGTGGTTCACCCCTCCACTTT.

V is TRBV5-1 and J is TRBJ1-4; the D is unclear. CDR1 SGHRS and CDR2 YFSETQ come from the germline V gene. CDR3 length equals 16 residues. Trimming removed 4 bases at V and 0 bases at J, with 13 bases between. The CDR3 DNA reads as TGCGCCAGCAGCCCCGGCTCGGTTGCAACTAATGAAAAACTGTTTTTT. Translated, it gives CASSPGSVATNEKLFF.

This clone was seen just once. The chain combines TRBV30 with TRBJ1-5; D gene unclear. This CDR3 spans 15 amino acids. V gave up 0 bases and J gave up 2 bases, with 11 bases separating them. The germline V gene has CDR1 GTSNPN and CDR2 SVGIG (reference sequence). CDR3 amino acids: CAWSVDVVGNQPQHF. CDR3 in DNA: TGTGCCTGGAGTGTTGATGTAGTGGGCAATCAGCCCCAGCATTTT.

This clone was seen only a few times. In DNA form, the CDR3 reads TGTGCCACCAGCAGAGATCAGGGTCGAGGACAGCCCCAGCATTTT. Encoded protein: CATSRDQGRGQPQHF. V usage is TRBV15 and J usage is TRBJ1-5; perhaps TRBD1 as D (5 bases). V lost 0 bases and J lost 7, with 13 bases in between. This CDR3 comprises 15 residues. CDR1 LNHNV and CDR2 YYDKDF come from the germline V gene (reference sequence).

The CDR3 sequence is CASSFSGGEQGVYSPLHF. The DNA of the CDR3 is TGTGCCAGCAGTTTTAGCGGTGGTGAGCAGGGGGTTTATTCACCCCTCCACTTT. The rearrangement joins TRBV27 to TRBJ1-6, with TRBD1 matching 7 bases. The J segment lost 8 bases and the V segment lost 3 bases, leaving 16 bases of the junction unmatched. The germline gives CDR1 MNHEY, CDR2 SMNVEV (reference sequence). CDR3 length: 18 amino acids.